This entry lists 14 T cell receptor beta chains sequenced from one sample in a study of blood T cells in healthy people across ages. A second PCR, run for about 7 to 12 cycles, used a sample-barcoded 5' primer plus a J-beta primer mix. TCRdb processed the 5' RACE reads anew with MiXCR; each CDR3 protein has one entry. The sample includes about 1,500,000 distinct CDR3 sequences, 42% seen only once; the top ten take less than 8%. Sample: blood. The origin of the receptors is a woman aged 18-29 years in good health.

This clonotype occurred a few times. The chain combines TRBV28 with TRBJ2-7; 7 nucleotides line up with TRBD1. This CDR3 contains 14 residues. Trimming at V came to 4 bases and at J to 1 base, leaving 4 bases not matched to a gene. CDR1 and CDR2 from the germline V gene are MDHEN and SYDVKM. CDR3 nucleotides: TGTGCCAGCAGTTACAGGGGCACTTCCTACGAGCAGTACTTC. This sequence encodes CASSYRGTSYEQYF.

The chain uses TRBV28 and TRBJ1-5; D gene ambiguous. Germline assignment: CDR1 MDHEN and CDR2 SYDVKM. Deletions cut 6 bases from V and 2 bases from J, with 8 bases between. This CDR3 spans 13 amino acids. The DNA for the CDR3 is TGTGCCAGCAGGGTATCAGGCAATCAGCCCCAGCATTTT. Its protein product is CASRVSGNQPQHF. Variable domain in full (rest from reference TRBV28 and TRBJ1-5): DVKVTQSSRYLVKRTGEKVFLECVQDMDHENMFWYRQDPGLGLRLIYFSYDVKMKEKGDIPEGYSVSREKKERFSLILESASTNQTSMYLCASRVSGNQPQHFGDGTRLSIL.

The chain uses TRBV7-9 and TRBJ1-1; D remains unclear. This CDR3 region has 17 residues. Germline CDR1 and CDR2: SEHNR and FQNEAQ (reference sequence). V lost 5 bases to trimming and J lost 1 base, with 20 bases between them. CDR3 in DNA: TGTGCCAGCAGCCGGTTGAAGGGTGATCTAGAGAACACTGAAGCTTTCTTT. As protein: CASSRLKGDLENTEAFF.

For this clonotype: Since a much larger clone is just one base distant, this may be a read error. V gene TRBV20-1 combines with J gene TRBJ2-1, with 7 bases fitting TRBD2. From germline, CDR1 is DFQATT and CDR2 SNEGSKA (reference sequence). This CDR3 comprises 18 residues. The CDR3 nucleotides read TGCGGTGCTAGAGATCTCTCGACTAGCAGTAATGCCTACAATGAGCAGTTCTTC. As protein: CGARDLSTSSNAYNEQFF.

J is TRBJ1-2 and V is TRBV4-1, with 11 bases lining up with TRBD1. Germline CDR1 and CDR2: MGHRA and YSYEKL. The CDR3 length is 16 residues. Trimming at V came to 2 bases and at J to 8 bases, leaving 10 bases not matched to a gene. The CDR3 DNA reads TGCGCCAGCAGCCAATTACTGGGACAGGGGGTACACGGCTACACCTTC. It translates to CASSQLLGQGVHGYTF.

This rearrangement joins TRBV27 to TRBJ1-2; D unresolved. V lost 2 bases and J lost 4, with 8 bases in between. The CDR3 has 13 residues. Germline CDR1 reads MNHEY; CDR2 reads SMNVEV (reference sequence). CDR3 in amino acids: CASSLSIGYGYTF. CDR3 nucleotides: TGTGCCAGCAGTTTAAGTATAGGCTATGGCTACACCTTC.

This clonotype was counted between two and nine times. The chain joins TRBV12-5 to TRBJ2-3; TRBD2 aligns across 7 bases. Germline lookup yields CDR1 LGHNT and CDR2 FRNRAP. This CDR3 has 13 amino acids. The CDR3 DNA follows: TGTGCAAGCGGGGCTAGCGGCACAGATACGCAGTATTTT. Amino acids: CASGASGTDTQYF.

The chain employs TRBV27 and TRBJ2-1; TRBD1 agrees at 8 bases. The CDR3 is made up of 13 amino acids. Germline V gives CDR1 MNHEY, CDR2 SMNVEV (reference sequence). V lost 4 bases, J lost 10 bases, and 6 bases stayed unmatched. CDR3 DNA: TGTGCCAGCAGTTCGACAGGGGATAAGGAGCAGTTCTTC. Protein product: CASSSTGDKEQFF.

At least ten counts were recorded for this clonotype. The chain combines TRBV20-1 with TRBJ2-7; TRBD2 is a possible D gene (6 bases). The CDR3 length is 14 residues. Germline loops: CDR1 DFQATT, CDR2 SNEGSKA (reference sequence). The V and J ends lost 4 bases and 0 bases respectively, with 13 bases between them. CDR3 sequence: CSAKPSASSYEQYF. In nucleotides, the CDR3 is TGCAGTGCTAAGCCTAGCGCGAGCTCCTACGAGCAGTACTTC.

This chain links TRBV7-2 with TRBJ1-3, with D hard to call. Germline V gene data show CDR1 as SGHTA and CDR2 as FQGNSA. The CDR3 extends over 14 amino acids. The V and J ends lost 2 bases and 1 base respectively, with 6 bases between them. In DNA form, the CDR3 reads TGTGCCAGCAGCTTAAGGGAGTCTGGAAACACCATATATTTT. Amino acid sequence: CASSLRESGNTIYF. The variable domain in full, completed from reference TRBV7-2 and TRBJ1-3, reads GAGVSQSPSNKVTEKGKDVELRCDPISGHTALYWYRQSLGQGLEFLIYFQGNSAPDKSGLPSDRFSAERTGGSVSTLTIQRTQQEDSAVYLCASSLRESGNTIYFGEGSWLTVV.

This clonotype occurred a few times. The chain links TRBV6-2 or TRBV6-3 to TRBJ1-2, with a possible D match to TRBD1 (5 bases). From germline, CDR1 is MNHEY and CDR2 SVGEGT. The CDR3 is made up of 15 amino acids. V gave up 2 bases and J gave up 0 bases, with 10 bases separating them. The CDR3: CASSYPGAPNYGYTF. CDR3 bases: TGTGCCAGCAGTTACCCTGGGGCTCCTAACTATGGCTACACCTTC.

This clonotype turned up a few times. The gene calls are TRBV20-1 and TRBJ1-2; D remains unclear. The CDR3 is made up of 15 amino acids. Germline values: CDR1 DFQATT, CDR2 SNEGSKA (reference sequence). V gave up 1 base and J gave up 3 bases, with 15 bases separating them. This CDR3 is CSARAHFTADYGYTF. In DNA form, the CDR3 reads TGCAGTGCTAGAGCTCATTTCACGGCAGACTATGGCTACACCTTC.

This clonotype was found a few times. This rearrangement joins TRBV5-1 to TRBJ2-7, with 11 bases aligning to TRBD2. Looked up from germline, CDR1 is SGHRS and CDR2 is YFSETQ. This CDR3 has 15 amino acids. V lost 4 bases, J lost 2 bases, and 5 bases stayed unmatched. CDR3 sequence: CASSTGLAATYEQYF. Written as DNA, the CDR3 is TGCGCCAGCAGCACGGGACTAGCGGCAACCTACGAGCAGTACTTC.

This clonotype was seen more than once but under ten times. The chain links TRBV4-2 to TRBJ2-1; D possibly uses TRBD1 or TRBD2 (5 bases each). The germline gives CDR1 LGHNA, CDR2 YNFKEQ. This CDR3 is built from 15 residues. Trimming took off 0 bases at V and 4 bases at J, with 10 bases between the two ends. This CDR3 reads CASSQEAGRYNEQFF. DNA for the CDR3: TGTGCCAGCAGCCAAGAGGCAGGGAGATACAATGAGCAGTTCTTC.